Below are 26 T cell receptor beta chains sequenced from a single sample in a study of blood T cell repertoires in COVID-19. The table came from immunoSEQ multiplex PCR; TCRdb's copy has only in-frame clones and leaves some out. There are 130,000 to 150,000 clones in the sample; about 88% occur only once, and about 2.1% lies in the top ten. Material for sequencing was peripheral blood. These receptors were taken from a human donor in a cohort sampled during active COVID-19.

The chain has TRBV29-1 and TRBJ2-1; perhaps TRBD2 as D (5 bases). The CDR3 contains 14 residues. V dropped 5 bases and J dropped 0 bases, with 11 bases sitting between them. Germline CDR1 is SQVTM and CDR2 is ANQGSEA. CDR3 region: CSVRGRSSYNEQFF. Here the CDR3 DNA reads TGCAGCGTTCGAGGGCGAAGCTCCTACAATGAGCAGTTCTTC.

The chain joins TRBV30 to TRBJ2-1; no firm D call. This CDR3 is built from 14 residues. Trimming left V 4 bases short and J 7 bases short, with 17 bases between. Looked up from germline, CDR1 is GTSNPN and CDR2 is SVGIG (reference sequence). CDR3 nucleotides: TGTGCCTGGAACCCCCGGTGGAGTAAGAATGAGCAGTTCTTC. It specifies CAWNPRWSKNEQFF.

V gene TRBV10-3 combines with J gene TRBJ1-6; 9 bases match TRBD1. Losses at the gene ends were 6 bases for V and 7 bases for J; bases not matched to a gene: 4. CDR3 length: 14 amino acids. In germline, CDR1 is ENHRY, CDR2 SYGVKD. The CDR3 here is CAIRPQGANSPLHF. The CDR3 nucleotides are TGTGCCATCAGACCACAGGGGGCGAATTCACCCCTCCACTTT.

This chain links TRBV18 with TRBJ2-7; 14 positions agree with TRBD2. The CDR3 is 18 residues long. Germline CDR1 is KGHSH and CDR2 is LQKENI. Losses at the gene ends were 3 bases for V and 7 bases for J; bases not matched to a gene: 14. CDR3 nucleotides: TGTGCCAGCTCACCGCCTACCTCGACTAGCGGGGGGGGAGGAGAGCAGTACTTC. Translation: CASSPPTSTSGGGGEQYF.

The chain joins TRBV6-2 or TRBV6-3 to TRBJ2-5, with TRBD2 identical over 9 bases. This CDR3 is 18 amino acids long. Unmatched junction bases numbered 17, after V lost 6 bases and J lost 3 bases. Germline V CDR1 and CDR2: MNHEY, SVGEGT. Here the CDR3 reads CASSSNKFSGRLKETQYF. The CDR3 DNA is TGTGCCAGCAGCTCCAACAAATTTAGCGGGAGACTAAAAGAGACCCAGTACTTC.

The V and J genes are TRBV5-4 and TRBJ1-6; D perhaps matches TRBD1 (6 bases). This CDR3 contains 15 residues. Germline values: CDR1 SGHNT, CDR2 YYREEE (reference sequence). Trimming shortened V by 1 base and J by 7 bases, and 12 bases separated the two germline ends. CDR3 amino acids: CASSLTQGLNSPLHF. For the CDR3, the DNA is TGTGCCAGCAGCTTGACCCAGGGGCTAAATTCACCCCTCCACTTT.

Only one count was recorded for this clone. The chain carries TRBV5-1 and TRBJ1-1, with 7 bases aligning to TRBD1. The CDR3 loop spans 14 amino acids. V lost 2 bases, J lost 7 bases, and 8 bases stayed unmatched. CDR1 and CDR2 from the germline V gene are SGHRS and YFSETQ. The DNA for the CDR3 is TGCGCCAGCAGCTTTAGCCCGGGACAGAGTGAAGCTTTCTTT. As protein: CASSFSPGQSEAFF.

For the CDR3, the DNA is TGTGCCACCAGCAGCGACGGACTAGCGCGCGAGACCCAGTACTTC. Its translation is CATSSDGLARETQYF. The rearrangement uses TRBV15 and TRBJ2-5; TRBD2 aligns across 9 bases. The CDR3 covers 15 residues. V lost 3 bases and J lost 5; bases outside the gene matches: 7. CDR1 and CDR2 (germline): LNHNV, YYDKDF (reference sequence).

V usage is TRBV28 and J usage is TRBJ2-7; D call uncertain. Germline CDR1 MDHEN, CDR2 SYDVKM. The CDR3 contains 13 residues. Deletions cut 3 bases from V and 0 bases from J, with 6 bases between. This CDR3 reads CASSLAVSYEQYF. The CDR3 DNA reads as TGTGCCAGCAGTTTGGCAGTCTCCTACGAGCAGTACTTC.

The chain couples TRBV30 to TRBJ1-1; 8 nucleotides line up with TRBD1. Germline V lookup: CDR1 GTSNPN, CDR2 SVGIG (reference sequence). The CDR3 has 14 amino acids. With V trimmed by 2 bases and J by 4 bases, 6 bases remained unmatched. The CDR3: CAWSRTGGITEAFF. In DNA form, the CDR3 reads TGTGCCTGGAGTAGAACAGGGGGGATCACTGAAGCTTTCTTT.

This chain links TRBV2 with TRBJ2-1, with no clear D. The CDR3 length is 15 residues. With 3 bases removed from V and 5 bases from J, the gap between germline ends came to 14 bases. CDR1 SNHLY and CDR2 FYNNEI come from the germline V gene. For the CDR3, the DNA is TGTGCCAGCAGTGATAGGTGGGCGCTCCACAATGAGCAGTTCTTC. Translated, it gives CASSDRWALHNEQFF. Full variable domain (missing parts from reference TRBV2 and TRBJ2-1): EPEVTQTPSHQVTQMGQEVILRCVPISNHLYFYWYRQILGQKVEFLVSFYNNEISEKSEIFDDQFSVERPDGSNFTLKIRSTKLEDSAMYFCASSDRWALHNEQFFGPGTRLTVL.

V is TRBV7-9 and J is TRBJ2-7; D ambiguous. Germline V CDR1 and CDR2: SEHNR, FQNEAQ (reference sequence). The V end was cut by 3 bases, the J end by 4 bases, with 10 bases between. The CDR3 extends over 13 amino acids. The CDR3 region is CASSFSGRYEQYF. The CDR3 DNA is TGTGCCAGCAGCTTCTCAGGCCGTTACGAGCAGTACTTC.

The chain recombines TRBV30 with TRBJ1-2; D is perhaps TRBD1 (6 bases). The V and J ends lost 1 base and 4 bases respectively, with 19 bases between them. The germline gives CDR1 GTSNPN, CDR2 SVGIG (reference sequence). The CDR3 has 16 amino acids. CDR3 protein: CAWSGGLGHFSYGYTF. CDR3 DNA: TGTGCCTGGAGTGGGGGATTGGGACATTTTTCCTATGGCTACACCTTC.

The rearrangement links TRBV5-1 to TRBJ2-1; TRBD1 matches at 8 bases. The germline CDR1 and CDR2 sequences are SGHRS and YFSETQ. There are 17 residues in the CDR3. Trimming took 4 bases from V and 1 from J; bases not matched to a gene: 10. The CDR3 sequence is CASSLGQVLQSYNEQFF. DNA for the CDR3: TGCGCCAGCAGCCTGGGACAGGTCCTTCAATCCTACAATGAGCAGTTCTTC.

The chain employs TRBV10-2 and TRBJ1-1; 10 bases fit TRBD1. The CDR3 is made up of 18 amino acids. Germline values: CDR1 WSHSY, CDR2 SAAADI. J gave up 2 bases and V 3 bases, and 12 bases lay outside the gene matches. CDR3 bases: TGCGCCAGCAGTGATTCAAGCCCGACAGGGGGCCTAAACACTGAAGCTTTCTTT. Amino acid sequence: CASSDSSPTGGLNTEAFF.

The chain recombines TRBV6-5 with TRBJ1-5; possible D gene TRBD1, 6 bases. This CDR3 region has 15 residues. With 1 base removed from V and 0 bases from J, the gap between germline ends came to 7 bases. CDR1 and CDR2 (germline): MNHEY, SVGAGI. For the CDR3, the DNA is TGTGCCAGCAGTTACTTCAGGGGTAGCAATCAGCCCCAGCATTTT. It is translated as CASSYFRGSNQPQHF.

The chain joins TRBV7-2 to TRBJ2-7, with D perhaps matching TRBD1 (6 bases). Germline CDR1 and CDR2: SGHTA and FQGNSA. This CDR3 is built from 15 residues. The V and J ends lost 1 base and 7 bases respectively, with 17 bases between them. In nucleotides, the CDR3 is TGTGCCAGCAGCTTAGGGACAGCCCCTCGTTGGGAGCAGTACTTC. Encoded protein: CASSLGTAPRWEQYF.

This clone came up once. The V gene is TRBV19, the J gene TRBJ1-5, with a weak D call TRBD1 (6 bases). The ends were cut back, 5 bases at V and 7 bases at J, with 15 bases in the middle. The CDR3 is 14 residues long. Per the germline V gene, CDR1 is LNHDA and CDR2 is SQIVND (reference sequence). CDR3 loop: CASSGDNKGQPQHF. DNA for the CDR3: TGTGCCAGTAGTGGGGACAATAAAGGACAGCCCCAGCATTTT.

Only one count was recorded for this clone. The chain carries TRBV5-6 and TRBJ2-4, with 7 bases lining up with TRBD1. CDR3 length: 13 amino acids. The germline gives CDR1 SGHDT, CDR2 YYEEEE. J lost 8 bases, V lost 5 bases, and 7 bases had no gene match. The CDR3 reads CASSWGQGDIQYF. The CDR3 DNA is TGTGCCAGCAGTTGGGGGCAGGGGGACATTCAGTACTTC.

This sequence joins TRBV7-3 and TRBJ2-1; TRBD2 is a possible D gene (7 bases). This CDR3 comprises 13 residues. The ends were cut back, 3 bases at V and 14 bases at J, with 17 bases in the middle. The germline CDR1 and CDR2 sequences are SGHTA and FQGTGA. Here the CDR3 DNA reads TGTGCCAGCAGCTTTTCACGGGGGGCTACTAAGTTCTTC. Protein product: CASSFSRGATKFF.

The chain couples TRBV4-1 to TRBJ2-1; TRBD2 matches at 11 bases. Looked up from germline, CDR1 is MGHRA and CDR2 is YSYEKL. The CDR3 spans 16 residues. The trim removed 4 bases at V and 2 bases at J, leaving 4 bases unmatched. This chain's CDR3 is CASSPTSGRAYNEQFF. The CDR3 DNA sequence: TGCGCCAGCAGCCCCACTAGCGGGAGAGCCTACAATGAGCAGTTCTTC.

This chain links TRBV19 with TRBJ2-2; TRBD1 agrees at 8 bases. Germline CDR1 LNHDA, CDR2 SQIVND (reference sequence). This CDR3 is built from 14 residues. After removal of 4 bases from V and 3 bases from J, the junction contained 1 base not matched to a gene. CDR3 region: CASSTGGYTGELFF. DNA of the CDR3: TGTGCCAGTAGTACAGGGGGCTACACCGGGGAGCTGTTTTTT.

The CDR3 spells CASSTRGRQDSTDTQYF. CDR3 nucleotide sequence: TGTGCCAGCTCAACGAGGGGCCGACAGGATAGCACAGATACGCAGTATTTT. V usage is TRBV18 and J usage is TRBJ2-3, with a possible D match to TRBD1 (6 bases). The CDR3 sequence is 17 residues long. V lost 5 bases and J 0 bases, leaving 18 bases between the germline ends. Germline V lookup: CDR1 KGHSH, CDR2 LQKENI.

The V call is TRBV7-3, the J call TRBJ2-1; TRBD2 might be the D (6 bases). The CDR3 consists of 20 residues. The ends were cut back, 5 bases at V and 2 bases at J, with 28 bases in the middle. CDR1 is SGHTA, CDR2 FQGTGA, per germline. The CDR3 is CASSLRPSLLAEDAYNEQFF. The CDR3 region has the DNA TGTGCCAGCAGCCTCCGCCCGTCTCTACTAGCCGAGGATGCCTACAATGAGCAGTTCTTC.

In this sample, this clone turned up once. DNA for the CDR3: TGTGCCAGCAGCTTGGGACAGGGTCTAGGTCAGCCCCAGCATTTT. This encodes CASSLGQGLGQPQHF. The chain links TRBV5-6 to TRBJ1-5; 7 bases map to TRBD1. Germline CDR1 and CDR2: SGHDT and YYEEEE. The CDR3 runs 15 residues. V shed 0 bases and J 6 bases; nucleotides not matched to a gene: 6.

The V call is TRBV5-4, the J call TRBJ2-5; 11 positions match TRBD2. CDR3 size: 16 residues. J lost 2 bases, V lost 0 bases, and 3 bases had no gene match. Per the germline V gene, CDR1 is SGHNT and CDR2 is YYREEE (reference sequence). The CDR3 loop is CASSLGGTSGQETQYF. The CDR3 coding sequence is TGTGCCAGCAGCTTGGGGGGGACTAGCGGACAAGAGACCCAGTACTTC.